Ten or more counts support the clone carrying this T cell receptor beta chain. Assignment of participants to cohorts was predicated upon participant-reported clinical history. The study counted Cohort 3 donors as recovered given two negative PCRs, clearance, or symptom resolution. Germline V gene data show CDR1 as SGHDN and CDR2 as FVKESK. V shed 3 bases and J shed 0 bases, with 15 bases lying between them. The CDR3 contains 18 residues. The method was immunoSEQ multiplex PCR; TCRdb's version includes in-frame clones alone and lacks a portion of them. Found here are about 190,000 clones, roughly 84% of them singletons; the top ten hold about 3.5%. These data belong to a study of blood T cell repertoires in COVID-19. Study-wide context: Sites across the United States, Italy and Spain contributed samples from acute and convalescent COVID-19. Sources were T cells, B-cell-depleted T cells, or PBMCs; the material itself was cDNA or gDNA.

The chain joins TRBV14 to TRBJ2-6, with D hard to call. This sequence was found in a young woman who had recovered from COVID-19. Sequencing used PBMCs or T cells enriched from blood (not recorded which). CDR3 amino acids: CASSHRVGGYSGANVLTF. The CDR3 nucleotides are TGTGCCAGCAGCCACCGGGTCGGCGGCTACTCTGGGGCCAACGTCCTGACTTTC.